This record covers a single TCR beta chain. The data belong to a study of blood T cell repertoires in COVID-19. Study-level background: Samples came from the United States, Italy and Spain, spanning acute and convalescent COVID-19. From T cells, B-cell-depleted T cells, or PBMCs came the material, which was cDNA or gDNA.

The protocol was immunoSEQ multiplex PCR, while the TCRdb copy is restricted to in-frame clones and leaves out a portion. This repertoire shows roughly 460,000 clones, around nine tenths found once; its top ten account for about 0.91%. Patients in Seattle were enrolled during active infection, then followed longitudinally. CDR1 is SGHAT, CDR2 FQDESV, per germline (reference sequence). The CDR3 length is 15 residues. The trim removed 2 bases at V and 4 bases at J, leaving 4 bases unmatched. V gene TRBV11-1 combines with J gene TRBJ2-3, with 9 bases that match TRBD2. The specimen sequenced was peripheral blood. The clonotype originates from a man aged 18 to 30 with COVID-19, enrolled during active disease. The chain's CDR3 is CASSLWLAGSDTQYF. CDR3 bases: TGTGCCAGCAGCTTATGGCTAGCGGGGTCAGATACGCAGTATTTT.